Listed here are 2 T cell receptor beta chains from one sample, sequenced in a study of breast tumors, draining lymph nodes, adjacent tissues. TCRdb re-called the multiplex PCR reads through MiXCR, storing one row per CDR3 protein. The sample has about 7,600 distinct CDR3 sequences; around 80% are singletons. Sequencing input: tumor-adjacent breast tissue. The receptor set was obtained from a female donor with breast cancer. Some clones in this sample may be carry-over from other donors' samples.

In its sample, this clonotype was seen once. The V gene is TRBV5-1, the J gene TRBJ2-5; D unresolved. The germline CDR1 and CDR2 sequences are SGHRS and YFSETQ. The length of the CDR3 is 13 residues. Trimming shortened V by 0 bases and J by 3 bases, and 6 bases separated the two germline ends. CDR3 loop: CASSLGVEETQYF. DNA for the CDR3: TGCGCCAGCAGCTTGGGGGTAGAAGAGACCCAGTACTTC.

The V and J genes are TRBV20-1 and TRBJ2-1; 10 bases align to TRBD1. This CDR3 spans 17 amino acids. From germline, CDR1 is DFQATT and CDR2 SNEGSKA (reference sequence). The V and J ends lost 5 bases and 1 base, in that order; junction bases with no gene match: 11. In DNA, the CDR3 is TGCAGTGCTCTCTCCGGGACAGGGGCTGGGTCCTACAATGAGCAGTTCTTC. It is translated as CSALSGTGAGSYNEQFF.